A single T cell receptor beta chain is shown here with its context. The antigen remains unidentified. This sample was included in a study of CD4+ T cells in melanoma. Study conclusions and caveats: A reported correlation linked neoantigen-specific CD4+ T cells to CD8+, macrophage and B cell function. In melanoma, neoantigen-specific CD4+ T cells reportedly differed in differentiation state.

Profiled with immunoSEQ multiplex PCR; TCRdb holds only in-frame clones, not every one. This sample carries about 140,000 clones, about 93% of them seen once, and the ten largest clones take over 1.5%. This clonotype was obtained from a human donor with melanoma.

CDR3 sequence reads: CASSQDLSSYNEQFF. The CDR3 coding sequence is TGCGCCAGCAGCCAGGACCTGAGCTCCTACAATGAGCAGTTCTTC. V and J are TRBV5-1 and TRBJ2-1; D gene ambiguous. The germline V gene has CDR1 SGHRS and CDR2 YFSETQ. The CDR3 totals 15 residues. The V and J ends lost 4 bases and 0 bases respectively, with 11 bases between them. Full variable domain (rest looked up from reference TRBV5-1 and TRBJ2-1): KAGVTQTPRYLIKTRGQQVTLSCSPISGHRSVSWYQQTPGQGLQFLFEYFSETQRNKGNFPGRFSGRQFSNSRSEMNVSTLELGDSALYLCASSQDLSSYNEQFFGPGTRLTVL.